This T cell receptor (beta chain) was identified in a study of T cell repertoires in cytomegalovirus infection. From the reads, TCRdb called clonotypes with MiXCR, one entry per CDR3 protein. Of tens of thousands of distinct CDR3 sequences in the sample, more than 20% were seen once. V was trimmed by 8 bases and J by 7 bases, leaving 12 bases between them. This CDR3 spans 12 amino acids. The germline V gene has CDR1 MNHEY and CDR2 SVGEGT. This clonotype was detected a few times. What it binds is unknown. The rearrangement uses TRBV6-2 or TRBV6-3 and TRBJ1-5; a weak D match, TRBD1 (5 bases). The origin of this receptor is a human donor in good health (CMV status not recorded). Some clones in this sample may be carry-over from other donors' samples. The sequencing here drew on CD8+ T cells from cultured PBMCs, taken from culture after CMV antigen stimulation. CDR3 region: CASAQGEQPQHF. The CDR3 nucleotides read TGTGCCAGCGCCCAGGGCGAGCAGCCCCAGCATTTT.